These 17 T cell receptor beta chains originate from one sample sequenced in a study of PD-1 blockade in classical Hodgkin lymphoma. Every patient relapsed after autologous stem cell transplantation, and brentuximab vedotin exposure varied. Sequenced by immunoSEQ multiplex PCR; TCRdb stores in-frame clones only, minus some. The table includes 29,000 or so clones, around 68% detected once. The sequencing here drew on peripheral blood mononuclear cells (PBMCs), taken before the second cycle of nivolumab. These receptors came from a human donor with classical Hodgkin lymphoma.

This clone was seen a handful of times. The chain combines TRBV2 with TRBJ2-3; D is uncertain. Germline lookup yields CDR1 SNHLY and CDR2 FYNNEI. The CDR3 length is 14 residues. V gave up 2 bases and J gave up 1 base, with 7 bases separating them. DNA for the CDR3: TGTGCCAGCAGTGAAAACCCAGGCACAGATACGCAGTATTTT. Protein sequence: CASSENPGTDTQYF.

V usage is TRBV18 and J usage is TRBJ2-1; 11 bases are a match to TRBD2. This CDR3 has 15 residues. The junction had 9 bases not matched to a gene; V was cut back by 1 base and J by 13 bases. CDR1 and CDR2 (germline): KGHSH, LQKENI. For the CDR3, the DNA is TGTGCCAGCTCACCACGGGATAGCGGGGGGGCCTTTCAGTTCTTC. Translated, it gives CASSPRDSGGAFQFF. Supplemented by reference TRBV18 and TRBJ2-1, the full variable domain reads NAGVMQNPRHLVRRRGQEARLRCSPMKGHSHVYWYRQLPEEGLKFMVYLQKENIIDESGMPKERFSAEFPKEGPSILRIQQVVRGDSAAYFCASSPRDSGGAFQFFGPGTRLTVL.

The gene calls are TRBV4-1 and TRBJ1-1; D is possibly TRBD1 (5 bases). In germline, CDR1 is MGHRA, CDR2 YSYEKL. There are 14 residues in the CDR3. Trimming pared 0 bases from V and 4 bases from J, leaving 9 bases between. The CDR3 nucleotides are TGCGCCAGCAGCCAAGAGGCGACAGCCACTGAAGCTTTCTTT. Amino acids: CASSQEATATEAFF.

The chain recombines TRBV5-8 with TRBJ1-4, with TRBD1 identical over 12 bases. Trimming took 4 bases from V and 1 from J; bases not matched to a gene: 8. In germline, CDR1 is SGHTS, CDR2 YDEGEE. The CDR3 is made up of 18 amino acids. The CDR3 sequence is CASSKGQGAGLTNEKLFF. The DNA of the CDR3 is TGTGCCAGCAGCAAGGGACAGGGGGCCGGTCTAACTAATGAAAAACTGTTTTTT.

This clone has only one observation. The rearrangement uses TRBV5-6 and TRBJ2-3; D gene ambiguous. Trimming cost V 4 bases and J 3 bases, with 12 bases left between them. Germline lookup yields CDR1 SGHDT and CDR2 YYEEEE. This CDR3 is built from 14 residues. The CDR3 region is CASSGYGLTDTQYF. In nucleotides, the CDR3 is TGTGCCAGCAGCGGCTATGGTCTGACAGATACGCAGTATTTT.

The chain carries TRBV19 and TRBJ2-6; no clear D. Germline lookup yields CDR1 LNHDA and CDR2 SQIVND (reference sequence). The V end was cut by 7 bases, the J end by 2 bases, with 21 bases between. This CDR3 is 18 amino acids long. CDR3 DNA sequence: TGTGCCAGTACCCCCGTCGACTGGCATTCCGCTGGGGCCAACGTCCTGACTTTC. As protein: CASTPVDWHSAGANVLTF.

The chain employs TRBV19 and TRBJ1-1; D not certain. V was shortened by 5 bases and J by 1 base, with 8 bases between the two germline ends. The CDR3 is 13 residues long. Germline CDR1 and CDR2: LNHDA and SQIVND (reference sequence). The CDR3 reads CASSLGSNTEAFF. CDR3 nucleotides: TGTGCCAGTAGTCTGGGCTCGAACACTGAAGCTTTCTTT.

The chain is built from TRBV5-1 and TRBJ1-5; unclear D gene. CDR1 and CDR2 from the germline V gene are SGHRS and YFSETQ. This CDR3 is built from 13 residues. The V end lost 0 bases, the J end lost 5 bases, and 6 bases lay between the germline ends. As DNA, the CDR3 is TGCGCCAGCAGCTTGGTCCCAGATCAGCCCCAGCATTTT. Amino acid sequence: CASSLVPDQPQHF.

V usage is TRBV7-2 and J usage is TRBJ2-3; the match to TRBD2 covers 8 bases. The V gene end was trimmed by 3 bases and the J gene end by 5 bases; junction bases not matched to a gene: 10. The germline V gene encodes CDR1 SGHTA and CDR2 FQGNSA. CDR3 length: 16 residues. The CDR3 sequence: CASSFRGGPKKDTQYF. The CDR3 nucleotides read TGTGCCAGCAGCTTCCGGGGGGGCCCGAAGAAAGATACGCAGTATTTT.

J is TRBJ2-7 and V is TRBV5-1, with no clear D. Germline CDR1 and CDR2: SGHRS and YFSETQ. Trimming took off 8 bases at V and 3 bases at J, with 9 bases between the two ends. The CDR3 spans 11 residues. The chain's CDR3 is CASMDGYEQYF. DNA for the CDR3: TGCGCCAGTATGGACGGCTACGAGCAGTACTTC.

The chain uses TRBV29-1 and TRBJ2-1; possibly TRBD1 for D (6 bases). Germline CDR1 and CDR2: SQVTM and ANQGSEA. The CDR3 spans 13 residues. Trimming left V 6 bases short and J 4 bases short, with 13 bases between. DNA for the CDR3: TGCAGCGTGACCGGGACACTTTACAATGAGCAGTTCTTC. As protein: CSVTGTLYNEQFF.

The chain carries TRBV28 and TRBJ1-4, with D maybe TRBD1 (5 bases). This CDR3 is 14 amino acids long. From germline, CDR1 is MDHEN and CDR2 SYDVKM. The germline V and J ends were trimmed by 5 bases and 8 bases, with 15 bases remaining between them. CDR3 sequence reads: CASSTPRGREKLFF. The DNA for the CDR3 is TGTGCCAGCAGTACCCCGAGGGGAAGGGAAAAACTGTTTTTT.

V and J are TRBV27 and TRBJ1-2; the D is unclear. CDR3 length: 13 amino acids. Germline V gives CDR1 MNHEY, CDR2 SMNVEV (reference sequence). Trimming cost V 2 bases and J 0 bases, with 4 bases left between them. CDR3 sequence: CASSLGANYGYTF. CDR3 coding DNA: TGTGCCAGCAGTTTAGGCGCTAACTATGGCTACACCTTC.

This rearrangement joins TRBV18 to TRBJ2-7, with D perhaps matching TRBD1 (6 bases). CDR1 and CDR2 (germline): KGHSH, LQKENI. The CDR3 spans 15 residues. The V end lost 5 bases, the J end lost 6 bases, and 20 bases lay between the germline ends. The CDR3 nucleotides read TGTGCCAGCTCAAACAGCCCGGGACAAGGAGGCGAGCAGTACTTC. This codes for CASSNSPGQGGEQYF.

In this sample, this clone turned up a few times. The same CDR3 can be traced to other DNA sequences in this sample. The chain carries TRBV2 and TRBJ1-5; no clear D gene. Per germline, CDR1 SNHLY and CDR2 FYNNEI. The CDR3 runs to 13 residues. V was trimmed by 2 bases and J by 3 bases, leaving 5 bases between them. In nucleotides, the CDR3 is TGTGCCAGCAGTGAACAACACAATCAGCCCCAGCATTTT. Translated: CASSEQHNQPQHF.

This clone is labeled as medium-sized. V usage is TRBV10-3 and J usage is TRBJ2-5; 7 nucleotides match TRBD2. The V and J ends lost 10 bases and 4 bases, in that order; junction bases with no gene match: 9. This CDR3 region has 13 residues. CDR1 and CDR2 from the germline V gene are ENHRY and SYGVKD. The CDR3 coding sequence is TGTGCCACCCGTAGAGGGGAGGGAGAGACCCAGTACTTC. It is translated as CATRRGEGETQYF.

This clone is medium-sized within its sample. The chain combines TRBV11-2 with TRBJ1-1; TRBD1 is a possible D gene (6 bases). The CDR3 totals 13 residues. Germline loops: CDR1 SGHAT, CDR2 FQNNGV. V shed 5 bases and J shed 6 bases, with 13 bases lying between them. The CDR3 loop is CASSPGGISEAFF. CDR3 DNA sequence: TGTGCCAGCAGCCCTGGGGGCATCTCTGAAGCTTTCTTT.